A selection of T cell receptor beta chains follows, all from one sample in a study of blood T cell repertoires in COVID-19. The method was immunoSEQ multiplex PCR; TCRdb's version includes in-frame clones alone and lacks a portion of them. The sample yields about 260,000 clones, about 89% seen once. Sequencing was done on a sample of peripheral blood. The receptors were sampled from a man aged 40-55 years who had recovered from COVID-19. Each CDR3 is given with its conserved first and last residue. A D gene is named only where the DNA matches it firmly. The size field is filled for only some rows; it gives once, few, many or a size class.

CDR3 | DNA | D | V | size | J
CATEPAQYF | TGTGCCACTGAACCGGCGCAGTATTTT | . | TRBV7-9 | . | TRBJ2-3
CASQGAQGMGNSPLHF | TGTGCCAGCCAGGGGGCGCAGGGTATGGGTAATTCACCCCTCCACTTT | TRBD1 | TRBV19 | once | TRBJ1-6
CASSYSIGGTGGYTF | TGTGCCAGCAGTTACTCGATCGGGGGGACAGGGGGCTACACCTTC | TRBD1 | TRBV6-5 | . | TRBJ1-2
CATRASGRPDTQYF | TGTGCCACCAGGGCTAGCGGGAGACCAGATACGCAGTATTTT | TRBD2 | TRBV15 | . | TRBJ2-3
CASSLFGAEAFF | TGTGCCAGCAGCTTGTTTGGAGCTGAAGCTTTCTTT | . | TRBV5-6 | . | TRBJ1-1
CASSPLDNSPLHF | TGTGCCAGCTCACCACTCGATAATTCACCCCTCCACTTT | . | TRBV18 | . | TRBJ1-6
CASSQEERGGVGELFF | TGCGCCAGCAGCCAAGAAGAGCGGGGGGGCGTCGGGGAGCTGTTTTTT | TRBD2 | TRBV4-3 | . | TRBJ2-2
CASSPGLAGLISTDTQYF | TGTGCCAGCAGCCCGGGACTAGCGGGACTGATTAGCACAGATACGCAGTATTTT | TRBD2 | TRBV5-4 | . | TRBJ2-3
CASSNRQGRWGNTIYF | TGTGCCAGCAGCAACCGACAAGGCAGGTGGGGAAACACCATATATTTT | . | TRBV7-2 | . | TRBJ1-3
CASSLPDGGKIDIQYF | TGTGCCAGCAGCCTACCCGACGGAGGGAAAATAGACATTCAGTACTTC | . | TRBV5-5 | once | TRBJ2-4
CASSLRRQSLATNEKLFF | TGTGCCAGCAGCTTAAGGCGGCAGTCTTTAGCAACTAATGAAAAACTGTTTTTT | . | TRBV7-9 | . | TRBJ1-4
CAIRTETSYEQYF | TGTGCCATAAGAACAGAAACCTCCTACGAGCAGTACTTC | . | TRBV2 | . | TRBJ2-7
CASSPSTGGRGSYEQYF | TGTGCCAGCAGCCCCTCTACAGGGGGGCGCGGGTCCTACGAGCAGTACTTC | TRBD1 | TRBV7-9 | . | TRBJ2-7
CASTLGGGRYNEQFF | TGTGCCAGCACCCTAGGTGGGGGGAGGTACAATGAGCAGTTCTTC | . | TRBV2 | . | TRBJ2-1
CASSPSLADQETQYF | TGCGCCAGCAGCCCTTCCCTAGCGGACCAAGAGACCCAGTACTTC | TRBD2 | TRBV4-3 | . | TRBJ2-5
CASSFTGNSGANVLTF | TGTGCCAGCAGCTTCACCGGGAACTCTGGGGCCAACGTCCTGACTTTC | . | TRBV7-2 | . | TRBJ2-6
CASVPGQDYEKLFF | TGTGCCAGCGTTCCGGGACAGGATTATGAAAAACTGTTTTTT | TRBD1 | TRBV19 | . | TRBJ1-4
CASSLTGTTSTDTQYF | TGCGCCAGCAGCTTAACAGGGACTACTAGCACAGATACGCAGTATTTT | . | TRBV5-1 | . | TRBJ2-3
CASSLLGGFEETQYF | TGTGCCAGCAGCCTCCTCGGGGGTTTTGAAGAGACCCAGTACTTC | . | TRBV7-2 | . | TRBJ2-5
CASSLVNRAEQYF | TGTGCCAGCAGCTTAGTCAACAGGGCCGAGCAGTACTTC | . | TRBV7-6 | . | TRBJ2-7
CASSRTGNYGYTF | TGTGCCAGCAGTCGGACAGGGAACTATGGCTACACCTTC | TRBD1 | TRBV6-5 | . | TRBJ1-2
CASSPRTGLQYF | TGCGCCAGCAGCCCCCGGACAGGACTACAGTACTTC | . | TRBV5-1 | . | TRBJ2-7
CASSRGLGSGNNEQFF | TGTGCCAGCAGCCGGGGTCTGGGTAGCGGGAATAATGAGCAGTTCTTC | TRBD2 | TRBV7-3 | . | TRBJ2-1
CASGLSGGYTDTQYF | TGTGCTAGTGGTTTATCGGGAGGGTACACAGATACGCAGTATTTT | TRBD2 | TRBV12-5 | . | TRBJ2-3
CASSLYGQGKLFF | TGTGCCAGCAGTTTATACGGACAGGGGAAACTGTTTTTT | TRBD1 | TRBV28 | . | TRBJ1-4
CASSPAWDRHELFF | TGTGCCAGCAGCCCGGCCTGGGACAGACATGAGCTGTTTTTT | TRBD1 | TRBV7-9 | . | TRBJ2-2
CASSSTGTSTTGELFF | TGCGCCAGCAGCTCAACCGGGACTAGCACCACCGGGGAGCTGTTTTTT | TRBD2 | TRBV5-1 | . | TRBJ2-2
CASSLSQRRSYEQYF | TGTGCCAGCAGCTTATCGCAGAGGCGGTCCTACGAGCAGTACTTC | . | TRBV7-9 | . | TRBJ2-7
CASTLTGGRMGNTEAFF | TGTGCCAGCACCCTAACGGGCGGGAGAATGGGGAACACTGAAGCTTTCTTT | . | TRBV2 | few | TRBJ1-1
CAQFRQINYGYTF | TGTGCCCAGTTTAGACAGATTAACTATGGCTACACCTTC | . | TRBV30 | few | TRBJ1-2
CASSGRQGPGTGELFF | TGTGCCAGCAGCGGTCGACAGGGGCCGGGCACCGGGGAGCTGTTTTTT | TRBD1 | TRBV9 | . | TRBJ2-2
CASRLGQVRETQYF | TGTGCCAGCAGGTTAGGACAGGTTAGAGAGACCCAGTACTTC | TRBD1 | TRBV2 | . | TRBJ2-5
CASTRSAGELFF | TGTGCCAGCACCCGATCGGCCGGGGAGCTGTTTTTT | . | TRBV7-3 | . | TRBJ2-2
CASSLNQGEQYF | TGTGCCAGCAGCTTAAATCAGGGCGAGCAGTACTTC | . | TRBV11-1 | once | TRBJ2-7
CAIRRGLAGGPVDTQYF | TGTGCCATCAGGAGGGGACTAGCGGGAGGGCCGGTAGATACGCAGTATTTT | TRBD2 | TRBV10-3 | . | TRBJ2-3
CASSPGTGGGQAQHF | TGTGCCAGTAGTCCTGGGACAGGGGGCGGCCAAGCCCAGCATTTT | TRBD1 | TRBV19 | . | TRBJ1-5
CASSLTGTGNGYTF | TGTGCCAGCAGCTTGACTGGGACAGGGAACGGCTACACCTTC | TRBD1 | TRBV5-8 | few | TRBJ1-2
CASSTGRRDTEAFF | TGTGCCAGCAGCACGGGGAGAAGGGACACTGAAGCTTTCTTT | . | TRBV21-1 | . | TRBJ1-1
CASSPSKGGTGASEQYF | TGTGCCAGCAGCCCATCAAAAGGGGGGACAGGGGCCTCCGAGCAGTACTTC | TRBD1 | TRBV3-1/TRBV3-2 | many | TRBJ2-7
CASSSPRGPADTQYF | TGTGCCAGCAGTTCCCCCCGCGGTCCGGCAGATACGCAGTATTTT | . | TRBV6-2/TRBV6-3 | . | TRBJ2-3
CASSPLGGRQGASTEAFF | TGTGCCAGCAGCCCCCTGGGGGGAAGACAGGGGGCTAGCACTGAAGCTTTCTTT | TRBD1 | TRBV14 | . | TRBJ1-1
CATSSQGDVQFF | TGTGCCACCAGCAGTCAGGGGGATGTGCAGTTCTTC | TRBD1 | TRBV15 | . | TRBJ2-1
CASSQDLLAGLTIFTDTQYF | TGTGCCAGCAGCCAAGATTTACTAGCGGGTCTCACGATCTTCACAGATACGCAGTATTTT | TRBD2 | TRBV3-1/TRBV3-2 | . | TRBJ2-3
CASTRKFPANVLTF | TGTGCCAGCACCCGTAAATTTCCCGCCAACGTCCTGACTTTC | . | TRBV6-5 | . | TRBJ2-6
CASSQVSREQYF | TGTGCCAGCAGTCAGGTATCTCGGGAGCAGTACTTC | . | TRBV3-1/TRBV3-2 | . | TRBJ2-7
CASSPFGKNIQYF | TGTGCCAGCAGCCCGTTCGGCAAAAACATTCAGTACTTC | . | TRBV14 | . | TRBJ2-4
CASSPSGSRGETQYF | TGTGCCAGCAGTCCCAGCGGGAGTAGAGGAGAGACCCAGTACTTC | TRBD2 | TRBV6-2/TRBV6-3 | . | TRBJ2-5
CATPASVLQETQYF | TGTGCCACCCCGGCTAGCGTTCTTCAAGAGACCCAGTACTTC | . | TRBV6-4 | . | TRBJ2-5
CASSRLDTEQFF | TGTGCCAGTAGTAGACTAGACACTGAGCAGTTCTTC | . | TRBV19 | . | TRBJ2-1
CATAGDGPEAFF | TGCGCCACCGCAGGGGACGGCCCTGAAGCTTTCTTT | . | TRBV5-1 | few | TRBJ1-1
CASSLGRGYHNEQFF | TGTGCCAGCAGCTTGGGGCGGGGATACCACAATGAGCAGTTCTTC | . | TRBV7-8 | . | TRBJ2-1
CASSPSSTGNYGYTF | TGTGCCAGCAGCCCCTCGTCGACAGGGAACTATGGCTACACCTTC | TRBD1 | TRBV7-8 | once | TRBJ1-2
CATSPGGGTDTQYF | TGTGCCACCAGTCCGGGGGGGGGCACAGATACGCAGTATTTT | TRBD2 | TRBV24-1 | . | TRBJ2-3
CASSLTGDNQPQHF | TGTGCCAGCAGCTTGACAGGGGATAATCAGCCCCAGCATTTT | TRBD1 | TRBV7-2 | . | TRBJ1-5
CASGHTRAGGHDEQYF | TGTGCCAGCGGCCATACCCGAGCGGGAGGGCACGACGAGCAGTACTTC | TRBD2 | TRBV13 | . | TRBJ2-7
CASSLLQGAAKNIQYF | TGTGCCAGCAGCCTACTACAGGGTGCAGCCAAAAACATTCAGTACTTC | . | TRBV7-8 | . | TRBJ2-4
CAWSSWGGLTEAFF | TGTGCCTGGAGTTCCTGGGGAGGGCTAACTGAAGCTTTCTTT | . | TRBV30 | . | TRBJ1-1
CASSLDGFEQYF | TGTGCCAGCAGCTTAGATGGCTTCGAGCAGTACTTC | . | TRBV7-2 | . | TRBJ2-7
CASSVASGTGDEQYF | TGTGCCAGCAGCGTAGCCAGCGGGACCGGGGACGAGCAGTACTTC | TRBD2 | TRBV9 | . | TRBJ2-7
CASSPIWADSGANVLTF | TGCGCCAGCAGCCCAATCTGGGCAGATTCTGGGGCCAACGTCCTGACTTTC | . | TRBV4-1 | . | TRBJ2-6